This T cell receptor (beta chain) was identified in a study of blood T cell repertoires in COVID-19. For the study at large: Acute and convalescent COVID-19 samples came from the United States, Italy and Spain. Sources were T cells, B-cell-depleted T cells, or PBMCs; the material itself was cDNA or gDNA.

The V and J ends lost 5 bases and 0 bases respectively, with 16 bases between them. Germline values: CDR1 MDHEN, CDR2 SYDVKM. There are 16 residues in the CDR3. As processed by the authors: Estimated nucleated cell counts came from reference gene primer amplification. Profiling relied on immunoSEQ multiplex PCR, and the TCRdb table lists in-frame clones only, not all of them. The V and J calls and clone size were taken over from that table, and D and trimming were inferred from the DNA. The sample carries about 82,000 clones, around 81% recorded once. The clonotype originates from an elderly man with active or convalescent COVID-19. Sample: peripheral blood. The chain joins TRBV28 to TRBJ1-1; D unresolved. In DNA, the CDR3 is TGTGCCAGCAGTCCGAGGACTGGGAACTTGAACACTGAAGCTTTCTTT. Translation: CASSPRTGNLNTEAFF.